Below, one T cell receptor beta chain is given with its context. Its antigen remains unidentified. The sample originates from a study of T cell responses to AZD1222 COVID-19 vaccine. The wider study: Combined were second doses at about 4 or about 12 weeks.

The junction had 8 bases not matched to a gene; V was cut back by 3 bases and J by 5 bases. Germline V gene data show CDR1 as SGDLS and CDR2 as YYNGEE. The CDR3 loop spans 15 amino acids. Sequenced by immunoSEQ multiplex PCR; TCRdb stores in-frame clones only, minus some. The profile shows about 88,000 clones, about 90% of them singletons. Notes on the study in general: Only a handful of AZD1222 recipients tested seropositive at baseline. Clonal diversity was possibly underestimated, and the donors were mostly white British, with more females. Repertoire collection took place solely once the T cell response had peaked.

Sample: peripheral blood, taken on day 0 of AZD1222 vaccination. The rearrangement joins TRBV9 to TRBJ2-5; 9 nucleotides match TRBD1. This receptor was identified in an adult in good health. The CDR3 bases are TGTGCCAGCAGCGGACAGGGGGGAGCGTGGGAGACCCAGTACTTC. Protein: CASSGQGGAWETQYF.